These 4 T cell receptor beta chains share one sample of origin, sequenced in a study of blood T cells in healthy people across ages (dated by TCRdb to between 2014 and 2017). The library was produced with 5' RACE. The instrument given in TCRdb is Illumina HiSeq 2500. The second PCR ran for about 6 to 12 cycles and used a J-beta primer mix along with a sample-barcoded 5' primer. TCRdb ran its own pipeline on the public reads, namely fastp trimming at Q25 and MiXCR clone calling, and kept in-frame beta chains. Identical CDR3 protein sequences are pooled into one entry, listed with their most common genes and DNA. The table for this sample lists 450,000 to 600,000 distinct CDR3 sequences; about 27% of them were counted only once. The ten largest clonotypes hold 3% to 4.5% of the sample. These records were also assigned to another study, of T cells of mothers and their children.

Sequenced input: blood. Receptors originate from a boy between 2 and 10 years old in good health.

This chain connects TRBV12-3 or TRBV12-4 to TRBJ2-5, with D possibly TRBD2 on 5 matching bases. The J call could be wrong; TRBJ2-7 is a better fit for the DNA end. This CDR3 region has 14 residues. This CDR3 reads CASRDGDHTYEQYF. The CDR3, as DNA: TGTGCCAGCAGAGACGGGGATCACACTTACGAGCAGTACTTC.

The rearrangement uses TRBV7-6 and TRBJ2-5, with TRBD1 as a possible D gene (7 bases). The CDR3 contains 15 residues. Germline assignment: CDR1 SGHVS and CDR2 FNYEAQ. V was cut by 1 base and J by 4 bases, with 13 bases left in between. CDR3 nucleotide sequence: TGTGCCAGCAGCTTAGTCAGGGGGGACATAGAGACCCAGTACTTC. It encodes CASSLVRGDIETQYF.

This clonotype was counted between two and nine times. The genes are TRBV6-2 or TRBV6-3 and TRBJ2-1; no firm D call. Germline assignment: CDR1 MNHEY and CDR2 SVGEGT. V was pared by 0 bases and J by 6 bases, with 9 bases between. This CDR3 comprises 14 residues. The CDR3 nucleotides read TGTGCCAGCAGTTACTCGCTAGATCTCAATGAGCAGTTCTTC. As protein: CASSYSLDLNEQFF.

This clonotype was seen only a few times. V is TRBV6-2 or TRBV6-3 and J is TRBJ2-2; 9 bases line up with TRBD2. V gave up 6 bases and J gave up 5 bases; unmatched junction bases: 10. Germline V CDR1 and CDR2: MNHEY, SVGEGT. There are 16 residues in the CDR3. CDR3 amino acids: CASSSVLAGPTGELFF. The CDR3, as DNA: TGTGCCAGCAGCTCCGTTCTAGCGGGGCCAACCGGGGAGCTGTTTTTT.